This is a list of T cell receptor beta chains from one sample in a study of control samples from healthy donors and cancer patients. Libraries were prepared by immunoSEQ multiplex PCR; TCRdb keeps only in-frame clonotypes and omits some of them. Of approximately 130,000 clones listed, around 87% are singletons. Sequencing was done on a sample of blood. Receptors originate from a man between 40 and 49 years old in good health. Each CDR3 is given with its conserved first and last residue. A D gene is named only where the DNA matches it firmly. Only some rows state a clone size, as once, few, many or a class for expanded clones.

D gene	V gene	J gene	clone size	CDR3 DNA	CDR3 protein
-	TRBV11-3	TRBJ2-1	-	TGTGCCAGCAGCTTAGGCCCACAGTACAATGAGCAGTTCTTC	CASSLGPQYNEQFF
-	TRBV20-1	TRBJ2-5	-	TGCAGTGCTAGTCGGGGTATGGGAGAGACCCAGTACTTC	CSASRGMGETQYF
TRBD2	TRBV19	TRBJ2-7	-	TGTGCCGCGGGAGTAGCCTACGAGCAGTACTTC	CAAGVAYEQYF
-	TRBV5-5	TRBJ2-7	-	TGTGCCAGCAGTCCGGGACATAAACGCTACGAGCAGTACTTC	CASSPGHKRYEQYF
-	TRBV2	TRBJ1-5	-	TGTGCCAGCAGTAAGGGGGGGGTCGGCAATCAGCCCCAGCATTTT	CASSKGGVGNQPQHF
-	TRBV2	TRBJ2-5	-	TGTGCCAGTGCTCAAGAGACCCAGTACTTC	CASAQETQYF
-	TRBV6-2/TRBV6-3	TRBJ2-5	-	TGTGCCAGCAGTCTGACACGGGAGACCCAGTACTTC	CASSLTRETQYF
-	TRBV5-6	TRBJ2-5	-	TGTGCCAGCAGCTTGTTTCAAGGGGTGGGGACCCAGTACTTC	CASSLFQGVGTQYF
-	TRBV14	TRBJ1-2	-	TGTGCCAGCAGCCAGTTGGACGGGTGGACGGCCACTAACTATGGCTACACCTTC	CASSQLDGWTATNYGYTF
TRBD1	TRBV6-6	TRBJ2-4	-	TGTGCCAGCAGTTACGGGGACAGGTCCGAAAACATTCAGTACTTC	CASSYGDRSENIQYF
TRBD1	TRBV18	TRBJ1-2	-	TGTGCCAGCTCACCAAAGGGGCAGGAAGGGGGCAACTATGGCTACACCTTC	CASSPKGQEGGNYGYTF
TRBD1	TRBV29-1	TRBJ1-2	few	TGCAGCGGGACAGGAATAAACTCGAACTATGGCTACACCTTC	CSGTGINSNYGYTF
TRBD1	TRBV19	TRBJ2-7	-	TGTGCCAGTAGTACCAACCGGGACAGGGGATTCTACGAGCAGTACTTC	CASSTNRDRGFYEQYF
TRBD1	TRBV11-3	TRBJ2-7	-	TGTGCCAGCACCCTCACCCAGGGACAGAGCTACGAGCAGTACTTC	CASTLTQGQSYEQYF
-	TRBV15	TRBJ1-1	-	TGTGCCACCAGCCTACCCGGGGCGGCCCTACCGAACACTGAAGCTTTCTTT	CATSLPGAALPNTEAFF
TRBD1	TRBV2	TRBJ1-2	few	TGTGCCAGTGCACAGGGGAGTTACTATGGCTACACCTTC	CASAQGSYYGYTF
TRBD1	TRBV24-1	TRBJ2-2	-	TGTGCCATCAGAGGGACAGGCCGTACAGGGGAGCTGTTTTTT	CAIRGTGRTGELFF
-	TRBV7-2	TRBJ2-5	-	TGTGCCAGCAGCTTATTAGCAGAGACCCAGTACTTC	CASSLLAETQYF
TRBD1	TRBV2	TRBJ2-7	once	TGTGCCAGCAGTCCCGCCGGGACAGGGGTGCGGGAGCAGTACTTC	CASSPAGTGVREQYF
-	TRBV5-4	TRBJ2-3	-	TGTGCCAGCAGCAGTAAGGGGGGCACAGATACGCAGTATTTT	CASSSKGGTDTQYF
TRBD1	TRBV29-1	TRBJ1-1	-	TGCAGCGTTGAACCGGACAGGGTGGAAGCTTTCTTT	CSVEPDRVEAFF
-	TRBV12-2	TRBJ2-1	-	TGTGCAAGTCGCTCCGGGACGGACAATGAGCAGTTCTTC	CASRSGTDNEQFF
-	TRBV6-5	TRBJ2-1	-	TGTGCCAGCAGGAGGGAACTAGCCGGTGGCAATGAGCAGTTCTTC	CASRRELAGGNEQFF
-	TRBV7-2	TRBJ1-2	-	TGTGCCAGCAGCTCCTCTCTGACGGGCTACACCTTC	CASSSSLTGYTF
TRBD1	TRBV5-1	TRBJ1-1	-	TGCGCCAGCAGCCTCAGGACAGGGGTGAACACTGAAGCTTTCTTT	CASSLRTGVNTEAFF
-	TRBV12-5	TRBJ2-2	-	TGTGCTAGTGCGGGACCGTCAAGTTACGGGGAGCTGTTTTTT	CASAGPSSYGELFF
-	TRBV4-3	TRBJ2-7	-	TGCGCCAGCAGCCAAGGTTCAGGGGACTACGAGCAGTACTTC	CASSQGSGDYEQYF
-	TRBV9	TRBJ2-7	-	TGTGCCCCGAAGAGGTACAGGGCTCCCTACGAGCAGTACTTC	CAPKRYRAPYEQYF
-	TRBV6-4	TRBJ1-1	-	TGTGCCAGCAGTGACTCGATCGGTTCAGTAACCTTCTTT	CASSDSIGSVTFF
TRBD2	TRBV6-2/TRBV6-3	TRBJ2-6	few	TGTGCCAGCAGTTCACAAGGACTAGCGGGGGCCCCTCGGGCCAACGTCCTGACTTTC	CASSSQGLAGAPRANVLTF
-	TRBV12-3/TRBV12-4	TRBJ2-1	-	TGTGCCAGCAGTTTTCGGAAGTACAATGAGCAGTTCTTC	CASSFRKYNEQFF
-	TRBV27	TRBJ1-5	once	TGTGCCAGCAGTTTAGGGGTAGGGGGTAATCAGCCCCAGCATTTT	CASSLGVGGNQPQHF
TRBD2	TRBV19	TRBJ2-5	-	TGTGCCAGTAGGGGACTAGCGGGGGCCCAGAGGCAAGAGACCCAGTACTTC	CASRGLAGAQRQETQYF
TRBD2	TRBV24-1	TRBJ2-5	-	TGTGCCACCAGTGACATAGGGCCTAGCGGGTTAAGGACCCAGTACTTC	CATSDIGPSGLRTQYF
-	TRBV21-1	TRBJ2-7	once	TGTGCCAGCAGCAAAGGTACAGAGGGACAGCTTACCGCGGGCGAGCAGTACTTC	CASSKGTEGQLTAGEQYF